The 8 T cell receptor beta chains below all came from one sample that was sequenced in a study of T cell responses to AZD1222 COVID-19 vaccine. The repertoire was sequenced with immunoSEQ multiplex PCR; TCRdb's copy has only in-frame clones and lacks some. The data contain roughly 160,000 clones, 75% to 90% of them seen just once; the ten biggest clones take up 6.5% to 8.5%. The material sequenced was peripheral blood, taken on day 0 of AZD1222 vaccination. The receptors shown here come from an adult in good health.

This clone was seen many times. Other DNA variants within this sample encode the same CDR3. The gene calls are TRBV2 and TRBJ1-5; D is unclear. Between the trimmed V and J ends, which lost 9 bases and 0 bases, there was a span of 9 bases. CDR1 and CDR2 (germline): SNHLY, FYNNEI. This CDR3 spans 13 amino acids. For the CDR3, the DNA is TGTGCCAGTCGGCGGGATAGCAATCAGCCCCAGCATTTT. It encodes CASRRDSNQPQHF.

The rearrangement uses TRBV6-5 and TRBJ2-6, with D tentatively TRBD1 or TRBD2 (5 bases each). Germline CDR1 reads MNHEY; CDR2 reads SVGAGI. The germline V and J ends were trimmed by 5 bases and 0 bases, with 8 bases remaining between them. The CDR3 has 15 amino acids. CDR3 region: CASSTGTSGANVLTF. CDR3 coding DNA: TGTGCCAGCAGTACTGGGACCTCTGGGGCCAACGTCCTGACTTTC.

This chain connects TRBV7-9 to TRBJ1-5; 9 nucleotides align to TRBD1. The CDR3 totals 13 residues. The germline V gene encodes CDR1 SEHNR and CDR2 FQNEAQ (reference sequence). V gave up 5 bases and J gave up 5 bases; unmatched junction bases: 1. This chain's CDR3 is CASSRTGDQPQHF. The CDR3 DNA reads as TGTGCCAGCAGCCGGACAGGGGATCAGCCCCAGCATTTT.

Points on this clone: Distinct nucleotide sequences in the sample also encode this CDR3. The chain couples TRBV10-3 to TRBJ1-2; D is uncertain. The CDR3 runs 12 residues. V dropped 2 bases and J dropped 2 bases, with 3 bases sitting between them. CDR1 is ENHRY and CDR2 is SYGVKD in the germline V gene. Here the CDR3 reads CAISEDNYGYTF. DNA for the CDR3: TGTGCCATCAGTGAGGACAACTATGGCTACACCTTC.

The J gene is TRBJ1-2, the V gene TRBV6-1; 8 bases align to TRBD1. Germline loops: CDR1 MNHNS, CDR2 SASEGT. The length of the CDR3 is 16 residues. J gave up 0 bases and V 2 bases, and 5 bases lay outside the gene matches. CDR3 in amino acids: CASSEQGALPNYGYTF. Here the CDR3 DNA reads TGTGCCAGCAGTGAACAGGGGGCCCTCCCTAACTATGGCTACACCTTC.

The rearrangement links TRBV5-1 to TRBJ2-5; D remains unclear. Germline loops: CDR1 SGHRS, CDR2 YFSETQ. The CDR3 totals 13 residues. The V end was cut by 0 bases, the J end by 7 bases, with 10 bases between. DNA of the CDR3: TGCGCCAGCAGCTTGGCTCGTTCGGGGACCCAGTACTTC. Protein product: CASSLARSGTQYF. Full variable domain (outside the CDR3, taken from reference TRBV5-1 and TRBJ2-5): KAGVTQTPRYLIKTRGQQVTLSCSPISGHRSVSWYQQTPGQGLQFLFEYFSETQRNKGNFPGRFSGRQFSNSRSEMNVSTLELGDSALYLCASSLARSGTQYFGPGTRLLVL.

The chain uses TRBV6-4 and TRBJ2-7, with D hard to call. CDR3 length equals 14 residues. Trimming removed 6 bases at V and 2 bases at J, with 14 bases between. Germline assignment: CDR1 MRHNA and CDR2 SNTAGT. The DNA for the CDR3 is TGTGCCAGCAGGGGCACAACCGTTCCCTACGAGCAGTACGTC. This encodes CASRGTTVPYEQYV.

The J gene is TRBJ1-5, the V gene TRBV11-2; D not resolved. There are 13 residues in the CDR3. The V gene's germline CDR1 is SGHAT and CDR2 FQNNGV. V was clipped by 5 bases and J by 6 bases, with 11 bases between them. The CDR3 region has the DNA TGTGCCAGCAGCCCACCGCACGGTCAGCCCCAGCATTTT. Translating it yields CASSPPHGQPQHF.